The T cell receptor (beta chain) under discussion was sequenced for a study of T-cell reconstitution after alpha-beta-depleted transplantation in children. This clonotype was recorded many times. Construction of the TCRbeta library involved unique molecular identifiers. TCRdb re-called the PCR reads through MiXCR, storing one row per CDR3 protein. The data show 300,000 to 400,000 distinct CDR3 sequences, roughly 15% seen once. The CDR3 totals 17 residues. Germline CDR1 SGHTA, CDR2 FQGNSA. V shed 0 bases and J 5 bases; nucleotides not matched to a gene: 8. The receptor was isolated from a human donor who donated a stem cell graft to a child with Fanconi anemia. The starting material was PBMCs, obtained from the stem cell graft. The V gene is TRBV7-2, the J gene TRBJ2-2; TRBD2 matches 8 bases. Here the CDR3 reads CASSLAGGGRLTGELFF. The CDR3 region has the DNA TGTGCCAGCAGCTTAGCGGGCGGGGGGCGCCTTACCGGGGAGCTGTTTTTT.